The following is a TCR beta chain sequence with its context. Its antigen remains unidentified. The data originate from a study of cytomegalovirus exposure and HLA in healthy donors. General study results and limits: Only CMV serostatus was available as immune exposure information.

J lost 6 bases, V lost 3 bases, and 8 bases had no gene match. This CDR3 has 15 amino acids. Germline-derived CDR1 and CDR2 are SGHDT and YYEEEE. The primer mix had 60 Vbeta and 13 Jbeta primers. TCRdb's table, derived via immunoSEQ multiplex PCR, lists solely in-frame clones and lacks some. The sample lists about 110,000 clones, around 75% seen once, with 2% to 2.5% in the top ten. V usage is TRBV5-6 and J usage is TRBJ2-7; 11 bases fit TRBD2. The source of this sequence is a man aged 35-49 years in good health and CMV-seronegative. The sequenced sample was PBMCs. CDR3 in DNA: TGTGCCAGCAGCTCACTAGCGGGGGAGGCCCGCGAGCAGTACTTC. Encoded protein: CASSSLAGEAREQYF.